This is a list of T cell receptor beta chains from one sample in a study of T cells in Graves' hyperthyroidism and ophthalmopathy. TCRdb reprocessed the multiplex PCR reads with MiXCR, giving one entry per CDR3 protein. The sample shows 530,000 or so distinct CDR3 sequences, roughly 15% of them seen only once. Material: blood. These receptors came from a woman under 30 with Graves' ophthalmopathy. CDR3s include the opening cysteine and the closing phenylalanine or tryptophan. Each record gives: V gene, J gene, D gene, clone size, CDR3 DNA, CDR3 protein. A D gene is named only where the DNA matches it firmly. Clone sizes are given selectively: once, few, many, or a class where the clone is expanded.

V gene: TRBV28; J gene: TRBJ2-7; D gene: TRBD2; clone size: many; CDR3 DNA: TGTGCCAGCAGTTACCAGCGGGAGGTTAGCTCCTACGAGCAGTACTTC; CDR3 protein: CASSYQREVSSYEQYF
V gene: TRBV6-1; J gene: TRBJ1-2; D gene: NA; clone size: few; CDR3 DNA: TGTGCCATAAGCTTGTCAGGGGCCGCGCAGGGCTACACCTTC; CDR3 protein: CAISLSGAAQGYTF
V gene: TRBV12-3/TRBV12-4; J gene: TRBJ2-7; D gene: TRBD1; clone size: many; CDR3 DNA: TGTGCCAGCAGTTCACAGGGGTTGGGGTCCTCCGAGCAGTACTTC; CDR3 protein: CASSSQGLGSSEQYF
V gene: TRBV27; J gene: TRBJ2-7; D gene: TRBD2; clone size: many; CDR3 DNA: TGTGCCAGCAGTGGCAACCCGACTAGCGGGGCCTACGAGCAGTACTTC; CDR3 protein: CASSGNPTSGAYEQYF
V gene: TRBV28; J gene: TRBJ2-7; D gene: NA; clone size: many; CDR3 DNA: TGTGCCAGCAGTTTGTGGGGCTACGAGCAGTACTTC; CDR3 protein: CASSLWGYEQYF
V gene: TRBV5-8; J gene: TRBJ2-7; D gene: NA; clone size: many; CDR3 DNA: TGTGCCAGCAGTTCAATTCTGAGCTCCTACGAGCAGTACTTC; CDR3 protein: CASSSILSSYEQYF
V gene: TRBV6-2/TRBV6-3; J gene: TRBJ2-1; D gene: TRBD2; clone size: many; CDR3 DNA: TGTGCCAGCAGTTACCTGTCAATGCGGGAGGTATACAATGAGCAGTTCTTC; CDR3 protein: CASSYLSMREVYNEQFF
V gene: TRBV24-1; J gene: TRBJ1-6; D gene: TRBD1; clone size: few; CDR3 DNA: TGTGCCACATCATCCGGGACAGATAATTCACCCCTCCACTTT; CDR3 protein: CATSSGTDNSPLHF
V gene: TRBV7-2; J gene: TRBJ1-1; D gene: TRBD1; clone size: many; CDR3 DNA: TGTGCCAGCAGCCCCATTGGGACAGGCTTTGAAGCTTTCTTT; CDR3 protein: CASSPIGTGFEAFF
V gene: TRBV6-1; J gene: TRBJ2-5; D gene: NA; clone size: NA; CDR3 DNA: TGTGCCAGCACCCTAATAGGGGGACAAGAGACCCAGTACTTC; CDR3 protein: CASTLIGGQETQYF
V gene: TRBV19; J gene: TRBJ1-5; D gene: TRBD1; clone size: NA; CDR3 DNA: TGTGCCAGTACCCCCCCGGGACAGGGGGCGAGGAAGCCCCAGCATTTT; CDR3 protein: CASTPPGQGARKPQHF
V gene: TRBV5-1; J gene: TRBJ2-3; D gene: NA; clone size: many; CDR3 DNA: TGCGCCAGCAGCGGGGAGGACAGGTCCTCTAGCACAGATACGCAGTATTTT; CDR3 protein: CASSGEDRSSSTDTQYF
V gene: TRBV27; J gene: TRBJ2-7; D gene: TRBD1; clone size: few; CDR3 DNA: TGTGCCAGCAGTTCTACAGGGGGCATCACCTACGAGCAGTACTTC; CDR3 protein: CASSSTGGITYEQYF
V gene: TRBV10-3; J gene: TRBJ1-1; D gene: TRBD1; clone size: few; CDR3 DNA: TGTGCCATCAGTACAGGGGGCGAAACTGAAGCTTTCTTT; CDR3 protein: CAISTGGETEAFF
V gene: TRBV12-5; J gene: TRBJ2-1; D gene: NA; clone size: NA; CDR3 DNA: TGTGCTAGTGGTTTGGGTAGTCCTCCCTACAATGAGCAGTTCTTC; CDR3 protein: CASGLGSPPYNEQFF
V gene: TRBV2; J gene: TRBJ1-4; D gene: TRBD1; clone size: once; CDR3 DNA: TGTGCCAGCAGTGTAGACAGGGGAAATGAAAAACTGTTTTTT; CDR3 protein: CASSVDRGNEKLFF
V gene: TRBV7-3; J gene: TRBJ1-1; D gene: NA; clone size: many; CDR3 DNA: TGTGCCAGCAGCTTAACGGGTTCGGCTCACACTGAAGCTTTCTTT; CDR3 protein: CASSLTGSAHTEAFF
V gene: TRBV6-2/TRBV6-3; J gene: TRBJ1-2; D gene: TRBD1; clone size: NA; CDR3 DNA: TGTGCCAGCAGTTACCCCCGGAATACGGACAGGCGACCTAACTATGGCTACACCTTC; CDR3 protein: CASSYPRNTDRRPNYGYTF